The clone carrying this TCR beta chain was observed a handful of times. Its specificity is not known. These data originate in a study of blood T cells in healthy people across ages. The V end was cut by 1 base, the J end by 3 bases, with 13 bases between. Germline CDR1 and CDR2: LGHNA and YSLEER. CDR3 size: 16 residues. A J-beta primer mix and a sample-barcoded 5' primer were used in a second PCR of about 6 to 12 cycles. A tag from a template-switch adaptor with 12 random nucleotides marked each cDNA molecule. TCRdb independently ran MiXCR on the 5' RACE reads; one entry per CDR3 protein. This table has fewer than 2,000,000 distinct CDR3 sequences, 35% to 50% appearing once. Study conclusions and caveats: Per million T cells, TCR beta diversity dropped roughly linearly as age increased.

Material: blood. The clonotype originates from a human donor in good health. This sequence joins TRBV4-3 and TRBJ2-1; D is possibly TRBD2 (7 bases). The CDR3 DNA is TGCGCCAGCAGCCAAGGGCGGGGGCCACGCTACAATGAGCAGTTCTTC. It specifies CASSQGRGPRYNEQFF.